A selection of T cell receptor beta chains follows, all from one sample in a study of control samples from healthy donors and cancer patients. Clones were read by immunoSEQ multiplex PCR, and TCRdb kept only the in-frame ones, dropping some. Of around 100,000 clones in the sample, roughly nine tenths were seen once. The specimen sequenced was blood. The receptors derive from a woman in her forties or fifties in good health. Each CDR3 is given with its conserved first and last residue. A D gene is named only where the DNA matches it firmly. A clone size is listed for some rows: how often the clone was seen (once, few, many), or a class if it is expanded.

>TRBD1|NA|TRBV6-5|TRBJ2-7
TGTGCCAGCAGTCCTAGACAGGGAAGCTCCTACGAGCAGTACTTC
CASSPRQGSSYEQYF
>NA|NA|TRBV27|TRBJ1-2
TGTGCCAGCAGGTCGGGGGGACACGGCTACACCTTC
CASRSGGHGYTF
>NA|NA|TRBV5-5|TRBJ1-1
TGTGCCAGCAGCTTGATAGGGGGGGCCACTGAAGCTTTCTTT
CASSLIGGATEAFF
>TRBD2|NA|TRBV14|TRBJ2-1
TGTGCCAGCAGCCAAGGGGGGACTAGCGTAAGTGAGCAGTTCTTC
CASSQGGTSVSEQFF
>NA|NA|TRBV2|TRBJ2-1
TGTGCCAGCAGTGACGGGACGGTCTACAATGAGCAGTTCTTC
CASSDGTVYNEQFF
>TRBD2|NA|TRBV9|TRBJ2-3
TGTGCCAGCAGCGTAGGGGGCGGGGGATTCGATACGCAGTATTTT
CASSVGGGGFDTQYF
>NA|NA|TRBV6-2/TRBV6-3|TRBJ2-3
TGTGCCAGCAGTTTAAGACTGTCTCTCGCAGATACGCAGTATTTT
CASSLRLSLADTQYF
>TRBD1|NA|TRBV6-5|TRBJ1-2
TGTGCCAGCAGTAACGACAGGGACTATGGCTACACCTTC
CASSNDRDYGYTF
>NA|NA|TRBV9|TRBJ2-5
TGTGCCAGCAGCGTAGACCAAGAGACCCAGTACTTC
CASSVDQETQYF
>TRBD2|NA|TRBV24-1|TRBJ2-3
TGTGCCACCAGTGATTCTTTCTTGGGACTAGGGAGAAACACAGATACGCAGTATTTT
CATSDSFLGLGRNTDTQYF
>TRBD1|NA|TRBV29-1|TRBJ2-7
TGCAGCGTTGAAGAGAGGGACAGGGGCCTCGAGCAGTACTTC
CSVEERDRGLEQYF
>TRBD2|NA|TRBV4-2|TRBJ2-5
TGTGCCAGCAGCCAGGTGACTAGCGGGGGGTCGGGGACCCAGTACTTC
CASSQVTSGGSGTQYF
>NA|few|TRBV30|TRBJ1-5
TGTGCCTGGAGTGTAAGTGATCAGCCCCAGCATTTT
CAWSVSDQPQHF
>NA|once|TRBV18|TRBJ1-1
TGTGCCAGCTCACCAGTCAGGGAAGGCACTGAAGCTTTCTTT
CASSPVREGTEAFF
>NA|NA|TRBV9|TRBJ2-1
TGTGCCAGCAGCGTGGAGGGGGGTCGCAATGAGCAGTTCTTC
CASSVEGGRNEQFF
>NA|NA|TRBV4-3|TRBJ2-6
TGCGCCAGCAGCCAAGCCGCGGGCCAGAGCTCTGGGGCCAACGTCCTGACTTTC
CASSQAAGQSSGANVLTF
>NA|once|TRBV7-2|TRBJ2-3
TGTGCCAGCAGCTTAGGTGTCACAGATACGCAGTATTTT
CASSLGVTDTQYF
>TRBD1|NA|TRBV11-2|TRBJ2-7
TGTGCCAGCAGCGCCAACAGGGGACCTAGCTCCTACGAGCAGTACTTC
CASSANRGPSSYEQYF
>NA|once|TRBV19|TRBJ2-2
TGTGCCAGTAGTATCGGCAGGGCCACCGGGGAGCTGTTTTTT
CASSIGRATGELFF
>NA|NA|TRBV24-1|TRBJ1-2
TGTGCCACCAGTGACGACATTGGTGGCTACACCTTC
CATSDDIGGYTF
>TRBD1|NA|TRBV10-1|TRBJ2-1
TGCGCCAGCAGTGAGGAAACAGGGGTTACTGAGCAGTTCTTC
CASSEETGVTEQFF
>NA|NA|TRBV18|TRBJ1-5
TGTGCCAGCTCACCCCGTCCCCCGGTAACAGGGCTGGGCAATCAGCCCCAGCATTTT
CASSPRPPVTGLGNQPQHF
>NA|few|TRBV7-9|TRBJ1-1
TGTGCCAGCAGAGAAGCGGGGGTTTACACTGAAGCTTTCTTT
CASREAGVYTEAFF
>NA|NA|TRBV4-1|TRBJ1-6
TGCGCCAGCAGCCAGTTTTTCACTGTTTCACCCCTCCACTTT
CASSQFFTVSPLHF
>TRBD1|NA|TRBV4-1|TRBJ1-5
TGCGCCAGCAGCCAAGTCTTTAAAGGGACAGGGGATAATCAGCCCCAGCATTTT
CASSQVFKGTGDNQPQHF
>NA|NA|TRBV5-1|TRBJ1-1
TGCGCCAGCAGCTTGGTAACAGCCCAAAACACTGAAGCTTTCTTT
CASSLVTAQNTEAFF
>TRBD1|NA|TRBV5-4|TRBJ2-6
TGTGCCAGCAGCTTGGAGGGGACAGGGGGTACTGGGGCCAACGTCCTGACTTTC
CASSLEGTGGTGANVLTF
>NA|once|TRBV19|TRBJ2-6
TGTGCCACCTCGACAGGAAAACTCTCTGGGGCCAACGTCCTGACTTTC
CATSTGKLSGANVLTF
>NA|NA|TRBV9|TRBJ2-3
TGTGCCAGCAGCCCCACGGGACTTTCCACAGATACGCAGTATTTT
CASSPTGLSTDTQYF
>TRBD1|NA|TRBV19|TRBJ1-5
TGTGCCAGTAGCCGAGGACAGGGGAGGGACAATCAGCCCCAGCATTTT
CASSRGQGRDNQPQHF
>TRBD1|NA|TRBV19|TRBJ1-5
TGTGCCAGTAGGGCGACAGGGGTTGGCAATCAGCCCCAGCATTTT
CASRATGVGNQPQHF
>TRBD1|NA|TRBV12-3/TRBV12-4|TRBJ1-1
TGTGCCAGCGCTACAGGGGGCGGCACTGAAGCTTTCTTT
CASATGGGTEAFF
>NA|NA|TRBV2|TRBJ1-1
TGTGCCAGCAGTGAAGCAGTGAGCTGGGCCACTGAAGCTTTCTTT
CASSEAVSWATEAFF
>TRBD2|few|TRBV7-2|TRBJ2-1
TGTGCCAGCAGCTTATGGCGGGAGTTTTACAATGAGCAGTTCTTC
CASSLWREFYNEQFF
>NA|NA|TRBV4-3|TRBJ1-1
TGCGCCAGCAGCCAAGATCCGGGGGCCACTGAAGCTTTCTTT
CASSQDPGATEAFF
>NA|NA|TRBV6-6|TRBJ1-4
TGTGCCAGCAACACCCCTACCGACAGTCACGGAAAACTGTTTTTT
CASNTPTDSHGKLFF
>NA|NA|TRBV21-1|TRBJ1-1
TGTGCCAGCAGCCCGAAGGCAGGGCAGAACACTGAAGCTTTCTTT
CASSPKAGQNTEAFF
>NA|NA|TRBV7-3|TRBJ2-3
TGTGCCAGCAGTAGGGGGGAGGCCACAGATACGCAGTATTTT
CASSRGEATDTQYF
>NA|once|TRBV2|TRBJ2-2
TGTGCCAGCTTTCGACAGAACACCGGGGAGCTGTTTTTT
CASFRQNTGELFF
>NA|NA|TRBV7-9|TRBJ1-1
TGTGCCAGCAGCTTATCGCGGGATACTGAAGCTTTCTTT
CASSLSRDTEAFF
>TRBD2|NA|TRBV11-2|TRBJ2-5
TGTGCCAGCAGACCCGGGACTAGCGGGAGGGCGGCAGAGACCCAGTACTTC
CASRPGTSGRAAETQYF
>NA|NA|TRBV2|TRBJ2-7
TGTGCCAGCAGTGATGTAGGGGACTACGAGCAGTACTTC
CASSDVGDYEQYF
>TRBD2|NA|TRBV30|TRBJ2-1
TGTGCCTGGGGGCGTGCGGGGGGGCTCTACAATGAGCAGTTCTTC
CAWGRAGGLYNEQFF